Below are 14 T cell receptor beta chains sequenced from a single sample in a study of cytomegalovirus exposure and HLA in healthy donors. The PCR had 60 Vbeta and 13 Jbeta primers. The assay was immunoSEQ multiplex PCR, and TCRdb's table has in-frame clones only and misses some. The sample carries some 120,000 clones, more than 60% recorded once. The sequenced material came from PBMCs. These receptor sequences come from a woman aged 45 to 65 in good health and CMV-seropositive.

The chain combines TRBV5-1 with TRBJ1-1; possibly TRBD1 for D (5 bases). Trimming left V 3 bases short and J 5 bases short, with 17 bases between. Germline CDR1 and CDR2: SGHRS and YFSETQ. This CDR3 comprises 15 residues. CDR3 sequence: CASSSPGGGSTEAFF. The CDR3 region has the DNA TGCGCCAGCAGCTCGCCCGGGGGGGGGTCGACTGAAGCTTTCTTT.

V usage is TRBV11-3 and J usage is TRBJ2-1, with 7 nucleotides matching TRBD2. The CDR3 is made up of 15 amino acids. Germline CDR1 SGHNT, CDR2 YENEEA. Trimming took 1 base from V and 0 from J; bases not matched to a gene: 0. CDR3 residues: CASSLAGGSYNEQFF. As DNA, the CDR3 is TGTGCCAGCAGCTTAGCGGGGGGCTCCTACAATGAGCAGTTCTTC.

This sequence joins TRBV5-1 and TRBJ2-3; the D is unclear. Germline CDR1 is SGHRS and CDR2 is YFSETQ. This CDR3 is built from 15 residues. The ends were cut back, 0 bases at V and 2 bases at J, with 10 bases in the middle. The CDR3 is CASSLVAENTDTQYF. The CDR3 DNA follows: TGCGCCAGCAGCTTGGTGGCGGAGAACACAGATACGCAGTATTTT.

The chain has TRBV27 and TRBJ1-2; D gene ambiguous. CDR3 length: 14 residues. Germline V gene sequence: CDR1 MNHEY, CDR2 SMNVEV (reference sequence). Trimming took 5 bases from V and 1 from J, leaving 11 bases between them. Here the CDR3 DNA reads TGTGCCAGCAGTACCGGGAACGGTAACTATGGCTACACCTTC. Protein sequence: CASSTGNGNYGYTF.

This clone was found once. The CDR3 DNA reads TGTGCCAGCTCACCACTCCAGGAAAACACTGAAGCTTTCTTT. Residues: CASSPLQENTEAFF. The V gene is TRBV18, the J gene TRBJ1-1; D call uncertain. This CDR3 region has 14 residues. V lost 1 base, J lost 2 bases, and 8 bases lay in between. Germline V lookup: CDR1 KGHSH, CDR2 LQKENI.

The chain combines TRBV9 with TRBJ1-2, with D uncertain. Germline V lookup: CDR1 SGDLS, CDR2 YYNGEE. Trimming shortened V by 1 base and J by 4 bases, and 14 bases separated the two germline ends. The CDR3 sequence is 15 residues long. This chain's CDR3 is CASSVQDSALYGYTF. CDR3 DNA sequence: TGTGCCAGCAGCGTACAGGATTCCGCCCTCTATGGCTACACCTTC.

V is TRBV5-1 and J is TRBJ2-3; 14 positions match TRBD2. Trimming removed 4 bases from V and 2 bases from J; junction bases left unmatched: 6. Germline V gives CDR1 SGHRS, CDR2 YFSETQ. The CDR3 is 17 amino acids. CDR3 in amino acids: CASSAGTSGGLTDTQYF. The DNA of the CDR3 is TGCGCCAGCAGCGCCGGGACTAGCGGGGGACTCACAGATACGCAGTATTTT.

This clone came up once. This rearrangement joins TRBV2 to TRBJ2-7; D unresolved. V was clipped by 8 bases and J by 0 bases, with 8 bases between them. This CDR3 is built from 12 residues. The germline gives CDR1 SNHLY, CDR2 FYNNEI. The chain's CDR3 is CASESGSYEQYF. CDR3 nucleotides: TGTGCCAGCGAGTCAGGCTCCTACGAGCAGTACTTC.

Turning to this clone: A read error may produce the germline difference seen at one junction end. V and J are TRBV5-1 and TRBJ1-1, with 9 positions matching TRBD1. Looked up from germline, CDR1 is SGHRS and CDR2 is YFSETQ. The CDR3 runs to 17 residues. The DNA of the CDR3 is TGCACCAGCAGCTTGGAGGTGACAGGGGGAATCGGCACTGAAGCTTTCTTT. Protein: CTSSLEVTGGIGTEAFF. Filled out from reference TRBV5-1 and TRBJ1-1, the complete variable domain reads KAGVTQTPRYLIKTRGQQVTLSCSPISGHRSVSWYQQTPGQGLQFLFEYFSETQRNKGNFPGRFSGRQFSNSRSEMNVSTLELGDSALYLCTSSLEVTGGIGTEAFFGQGTRLTVV.

The chain joins TRBV9 to TRBJ2-1; D might be TRBD1 (6 bases). The CDR3 length is 19 residues. Germline V gene sequence: CDR1 SGDLS, CDR2 YYNGEE. V shed 2 bases and J shed 1 base, with 22 bases lying between them. CDR3 nucleotide sequence: TGTGCCAGCAGCGTCCCGTTTCGGACAGACTCAGTATCCTACAATGAGCAGTTCTTC. Protein product: CASSVPFRTDSVSYNEQFF.

This clone was picked up a small number of times. The chain couples TRBV27 to TRBJ1-5; unclear D gene. CDR3 length: 15 amino acids. V gave up 2 bases and J gave up 4 bases, with 12 bases separating them. Germline CDR1 is MNHEY and CDR2 is SMNVEV (reference sequence). The CDR3 loop reads CASSLGAGLNQPQHF. CDR3 DNA: TGTGCCAGCAGTTTAGGTGCAGGTTTGAATCAGCCCCAGCATTTT.

This chain uses TRBV5-5 with TRBJ1-5; no clear D gene. CDR1 and CDR2 (germline): SGHKS, YYEKEE (reference sequence). The CDR3 has 14 amino acids. V was cut by 0 bases and J by 0 bases, with 4 bases left in between. CDR3 region: CASSLEYSNQPQHF. As DNA, the CDR3 is TGTGCCAGCAGCTTGGAATATAGCAATCAGCCCCAGCATTTT.

The chain is built from TRBV7-9 and TRBJ2-3, with 13 positions matching TRBD2. V was pared by 5 bases and J by 3 bases, with 8 bases of the junction left unmatched. This CDR3 comprises 17 residues. From germline, CDR1 is SEHNR and CDR2 FQNEAQ (reference sequence). CDR3 sequence reads: CASSAKGLAGWTDTQYF. The CDR3 bases are TGTGCCAGCAGCGCCAAGGGACTAGCGGGATGGACAGATACGCAGTATTTT.

DNA for the CDR3: TGTGCCAGCAGCTCTCAGGGGGCGCCTAATGAAAAACTGTTTTTT. It is translated as CASSSQGAPNEKLFF. The chain joins TRBV27 to TRBJ1-4; 8 bases map to TRBD1. Germline assignment: CDR1 MNHEY and CDR2 SMNVEV (reference sequence). The trim removed 6 bases at V and 3 bases at J, leaving 6 bases unmatched. The CDR3 length is 15 residues.